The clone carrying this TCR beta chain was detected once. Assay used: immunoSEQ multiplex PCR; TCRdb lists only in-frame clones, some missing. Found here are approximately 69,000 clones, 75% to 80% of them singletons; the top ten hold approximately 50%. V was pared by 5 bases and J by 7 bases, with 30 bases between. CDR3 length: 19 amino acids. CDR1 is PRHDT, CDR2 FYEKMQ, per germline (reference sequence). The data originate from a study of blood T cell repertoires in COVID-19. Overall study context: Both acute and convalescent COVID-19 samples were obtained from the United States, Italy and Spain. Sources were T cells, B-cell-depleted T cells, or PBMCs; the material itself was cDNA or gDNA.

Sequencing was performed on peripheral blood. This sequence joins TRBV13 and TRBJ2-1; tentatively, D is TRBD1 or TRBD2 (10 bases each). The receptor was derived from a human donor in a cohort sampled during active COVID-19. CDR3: CASSPGTGATSGKGNEQFF. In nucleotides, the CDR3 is TGTGCCAGCAGCCCGGGGACAGGGGCAACTAGCGGGAAGGGGAATGAGCAGTTCTTC.